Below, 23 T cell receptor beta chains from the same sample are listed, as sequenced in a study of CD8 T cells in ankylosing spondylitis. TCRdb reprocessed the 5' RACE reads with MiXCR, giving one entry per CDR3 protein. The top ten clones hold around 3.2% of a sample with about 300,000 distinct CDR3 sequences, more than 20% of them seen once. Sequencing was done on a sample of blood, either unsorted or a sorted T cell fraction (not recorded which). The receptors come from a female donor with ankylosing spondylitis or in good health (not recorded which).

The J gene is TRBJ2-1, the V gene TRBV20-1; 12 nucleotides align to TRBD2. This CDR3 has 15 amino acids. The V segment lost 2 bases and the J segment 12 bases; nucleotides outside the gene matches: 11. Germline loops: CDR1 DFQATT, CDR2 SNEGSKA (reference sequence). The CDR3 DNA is TGCAGTGCTAGAACCCCTCTCCTAGCGGGAGGGCCGCAGTTCTTC. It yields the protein CSARTPLLAGGPQFF.

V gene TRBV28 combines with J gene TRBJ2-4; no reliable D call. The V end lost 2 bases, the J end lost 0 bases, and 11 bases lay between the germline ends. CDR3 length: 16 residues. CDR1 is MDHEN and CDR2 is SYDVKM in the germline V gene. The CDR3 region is CASSLRQYLAKNIQYF. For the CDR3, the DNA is TGTGCCAGCAGTTTACGCCAGTATCTAGCCAAAAACATTCAGTACTTC. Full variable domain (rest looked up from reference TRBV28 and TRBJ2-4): DVKVTQSSRYLVKRTGEKVFLECVQDMDHENMFWYRQDPGLGLRLIYFSYDVKMKEKGDIPEGYSVSREKKERFSLILESASTNQTSMYLCASSLRQYLAKNIQYFGAGTRLSVL.

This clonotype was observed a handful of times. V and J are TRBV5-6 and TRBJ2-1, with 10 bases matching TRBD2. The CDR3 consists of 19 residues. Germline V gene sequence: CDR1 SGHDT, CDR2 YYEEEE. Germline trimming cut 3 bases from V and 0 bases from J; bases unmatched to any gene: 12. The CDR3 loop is CASSSPGSGRPSSYNEQFF. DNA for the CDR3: TGTGCCAGCAGCTCCCCGGGTAGCGGGAGGCCTTCCTCCTACAATGAGCAGTTCTTC.

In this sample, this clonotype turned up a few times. CDR3 nucleotides: TGTGCCAGCAGTTTAACGGCAGGGGTTATCCCCGAGCAGTACTTC. Translation: CASSLTAGVIPEQYF. The chain recombines TRBV12-3 or TRBV12-4 with TRBJ2-7; perhaps TRBD1 as D (6 bases). Trimming pared 2 bases from V and 6 bases from J, leaving 17 bases between. The CDR3 runs to 15 residues.

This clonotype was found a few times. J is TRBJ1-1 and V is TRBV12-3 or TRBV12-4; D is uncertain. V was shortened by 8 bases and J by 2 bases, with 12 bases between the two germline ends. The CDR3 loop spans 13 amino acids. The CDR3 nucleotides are TGTGCCAGCGTCGATTATTCTAACACTGAAGCTTTCTTT. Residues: CASVDYSNTEAFF.

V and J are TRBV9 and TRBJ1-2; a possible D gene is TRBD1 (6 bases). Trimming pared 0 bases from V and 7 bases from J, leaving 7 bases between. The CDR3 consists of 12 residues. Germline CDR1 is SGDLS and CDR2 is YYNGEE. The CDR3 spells CASSVGGGGYTF. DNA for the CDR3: TGTGCCAGCAGCGTAGGAGGGGGTGGCTACACCTTC.

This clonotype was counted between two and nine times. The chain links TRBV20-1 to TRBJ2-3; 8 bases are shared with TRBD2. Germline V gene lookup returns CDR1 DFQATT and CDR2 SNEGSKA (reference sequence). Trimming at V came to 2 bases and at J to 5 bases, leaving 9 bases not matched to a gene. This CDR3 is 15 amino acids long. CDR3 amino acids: CSARSAGLVGDTQYF. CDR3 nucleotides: TGCAGTGCTAGAAGCGCGGGACTAGTAGGAGATACGCAGTATTTT.

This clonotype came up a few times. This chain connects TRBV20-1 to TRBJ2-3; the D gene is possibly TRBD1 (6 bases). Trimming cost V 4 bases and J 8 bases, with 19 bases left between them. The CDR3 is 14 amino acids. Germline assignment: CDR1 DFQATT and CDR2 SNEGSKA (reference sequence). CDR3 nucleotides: TGCAGTGCTACTTTGACTCTTGCACAGGGTACGCAGTATTTT. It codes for CSATLTLAQGTQYF.

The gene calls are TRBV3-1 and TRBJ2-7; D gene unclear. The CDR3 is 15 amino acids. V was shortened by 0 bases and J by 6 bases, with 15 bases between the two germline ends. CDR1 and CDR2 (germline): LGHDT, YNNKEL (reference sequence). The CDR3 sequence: CASSQDVHLPGEQYF. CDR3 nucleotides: TGTGCCAGCAGCCAAGATGTGCACCTCCCGGGCGAGCAGTACTTC.

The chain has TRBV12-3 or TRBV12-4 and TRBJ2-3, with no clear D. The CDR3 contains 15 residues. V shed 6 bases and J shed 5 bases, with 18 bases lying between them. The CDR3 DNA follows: TGTGCCAGCAGGTGGGGTATTAATTCGGGAGATACGCAGTATTTT. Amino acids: CASRWGINSGDTQYF.

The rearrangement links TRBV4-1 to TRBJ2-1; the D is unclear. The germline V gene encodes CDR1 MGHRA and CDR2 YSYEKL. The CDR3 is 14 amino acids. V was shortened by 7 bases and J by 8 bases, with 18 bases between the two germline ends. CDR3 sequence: CASKELTRRDEQFF. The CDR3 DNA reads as TGCGCCAGCAAGGAGCTCACGAGAAGGGATGAGCAGTTCTTC.

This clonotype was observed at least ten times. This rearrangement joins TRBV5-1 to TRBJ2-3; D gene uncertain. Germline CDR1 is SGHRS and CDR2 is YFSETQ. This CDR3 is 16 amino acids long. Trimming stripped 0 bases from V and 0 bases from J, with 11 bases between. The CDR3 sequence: CASSLAVDTSTDTQYF. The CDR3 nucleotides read TGCGCCAGCAGCTTGGCGGTGGATACTAGCACAGATACGCAGTATTTT.

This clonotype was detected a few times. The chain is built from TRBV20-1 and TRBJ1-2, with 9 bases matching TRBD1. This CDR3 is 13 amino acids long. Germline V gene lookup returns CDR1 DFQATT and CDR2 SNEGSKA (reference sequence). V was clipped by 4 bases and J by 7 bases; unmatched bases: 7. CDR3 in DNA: TGCAGTGCTATGGGGACAGGGTTTAGTGGCTACACCTTC. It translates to CSAMGTGFSGYTF.

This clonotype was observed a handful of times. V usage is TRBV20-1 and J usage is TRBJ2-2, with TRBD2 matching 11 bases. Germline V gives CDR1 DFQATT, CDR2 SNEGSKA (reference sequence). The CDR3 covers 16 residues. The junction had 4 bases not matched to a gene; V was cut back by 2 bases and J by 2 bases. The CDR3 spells CSARKTSGTNTGELFF. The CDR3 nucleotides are TGCAGTGCTAGAAAGACTAGCGGGACCAACACCGGGGAGCTGTTTTTT.

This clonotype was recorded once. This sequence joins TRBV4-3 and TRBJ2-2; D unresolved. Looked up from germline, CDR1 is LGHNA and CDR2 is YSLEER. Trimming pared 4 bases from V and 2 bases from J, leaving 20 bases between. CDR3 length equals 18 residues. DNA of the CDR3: TGCGCCAGCAGCCCTCAGAGGTTAGGAGACACAAACACCGGGGAGCTGTTTTTT. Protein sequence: CASSPQRLGDTNTGELFF.

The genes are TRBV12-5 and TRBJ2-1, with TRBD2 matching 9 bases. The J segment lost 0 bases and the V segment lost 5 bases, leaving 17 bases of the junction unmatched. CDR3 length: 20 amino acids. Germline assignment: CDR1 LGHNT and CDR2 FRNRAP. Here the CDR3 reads CASGLPEAGGPSSSYNEQFF. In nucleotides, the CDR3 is TGTGCTAGTGGTCTCCCTGAGGCGGGAGGGCCTAGTAGCTCCTACAATGAGCAGTTCTTC.

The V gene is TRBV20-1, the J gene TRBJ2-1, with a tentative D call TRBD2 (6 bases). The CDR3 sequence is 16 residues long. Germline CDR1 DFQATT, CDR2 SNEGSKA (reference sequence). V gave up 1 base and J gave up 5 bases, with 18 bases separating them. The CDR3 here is CSARGKAGLSHNEQFF. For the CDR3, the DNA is TGCAGTGCTAGAGGGAAAGCGGGCCTCTCACACAATGAGCAGTTCTTC.

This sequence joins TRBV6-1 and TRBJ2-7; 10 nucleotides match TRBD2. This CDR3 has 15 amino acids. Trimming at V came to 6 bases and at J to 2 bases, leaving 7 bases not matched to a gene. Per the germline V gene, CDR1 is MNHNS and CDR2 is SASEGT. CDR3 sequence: CASRNLAGGPYEQYF. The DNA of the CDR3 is TGTGCCAGCAGGAATTTAGCGGGAGGCCCCTACGAGCAGTACTTC.

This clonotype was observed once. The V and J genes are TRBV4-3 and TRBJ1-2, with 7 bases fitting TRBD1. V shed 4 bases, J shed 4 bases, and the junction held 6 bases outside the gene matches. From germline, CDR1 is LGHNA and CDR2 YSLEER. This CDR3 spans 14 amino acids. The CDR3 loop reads CASSLQGGAYGYTF. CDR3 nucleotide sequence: TGCGCCAGCAGCCTCCAGGGGGGGGCCTATGGCTACACCTTC.

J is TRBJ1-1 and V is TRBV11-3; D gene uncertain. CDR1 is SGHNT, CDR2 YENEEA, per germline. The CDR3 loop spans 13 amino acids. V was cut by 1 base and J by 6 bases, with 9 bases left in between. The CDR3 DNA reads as TGTGCCAGCAGCTTAGGCCGTTGGGCTGAAGCTTTCTTT. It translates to CASSLGRWAEAFF.

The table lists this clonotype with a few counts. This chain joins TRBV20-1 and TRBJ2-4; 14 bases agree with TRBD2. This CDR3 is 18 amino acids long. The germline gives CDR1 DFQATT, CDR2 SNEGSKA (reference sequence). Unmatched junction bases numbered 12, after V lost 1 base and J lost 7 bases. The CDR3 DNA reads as TGCAGTGCTAGAGGACTAGCGGGAGGGCCGGGGGGGCGGAACATTCAGTACTTC. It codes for CSARGLAGGPGGRNIQYF.

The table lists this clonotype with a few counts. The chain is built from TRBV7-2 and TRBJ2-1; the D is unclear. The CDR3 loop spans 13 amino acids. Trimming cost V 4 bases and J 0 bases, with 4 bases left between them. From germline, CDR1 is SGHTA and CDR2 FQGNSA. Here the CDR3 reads CASSSLSYNEQFF. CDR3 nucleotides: TGTGCCAGCAGCTCCCTCTCCTACAATGAGCAGTTCTTC.

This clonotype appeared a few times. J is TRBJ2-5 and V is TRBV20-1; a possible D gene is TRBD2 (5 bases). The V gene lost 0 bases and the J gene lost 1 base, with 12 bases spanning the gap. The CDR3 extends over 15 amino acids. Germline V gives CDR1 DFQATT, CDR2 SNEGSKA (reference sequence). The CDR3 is CSARDLAEGQETQYF. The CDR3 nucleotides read TGCAGTGCTAGAGATCTAGCAGAAGGCCAAGAGACCCAGTACTTC.